This is a list of T cell receptor beta chains from one sample in a study of blood T cells in healthy people across ages. TCRdb itself ran the 5' RACE reads through MiXCR, one entry per CDR3 protein. The table shows hundreds of thousands of distinct CDR3 sequences, with roughly 25% occurring only once. The same sample was also studied in work on T cells of mothers and their children.

Specimen: blood. The source is a boy aged 5-17 years in good health. The CDR3 runs from the conserved cysteine through the conserved F or W. A D gene is named only where the DNA matches it firmly. Only some rows state a clone size, as once, few, many or a class for expanded clones.

abundance | d_gene | j_gene | v_gene | CDR3aa | CDR3nt
. | . | TRBJ2-7 | TRBV21-1 | CASSSGVGQFICEQYF | TGTGCCAGCAGCTCCGGGGTGGGACAGTTCATCTGTGAGCAGTACTTC
. | . | TRBJ1-1 | TRBV24-1 | CATSETVNGHTEAFF | TGTGCCACCAGTGAAACGGTGAATGGGCACACTGAAGCTTTCTTT
. | . | TRBJ2-7 | TRBV7-8 | CASSLNYYEQYF | TGTGCCAGCAGCTTAAACTACTACGAGCAGTACTTC
. | TRBD1 | TRBJ2-2 | TRBV5-1 | CASSSAGTGVNTGELFF | TGCGCCAGCAGCTCGGCCGGGACAGGGGTGAACACCGGGGAGCTGTTTTTT
. | TRBD2 | TRBJ2-5 | TRBV7-8 | CASSLRGEGRAEETQYF | TGTGCCAGCAGCTTACGAGGAGAGGGGAGGGCCGAAGAGACTCAGTACTTC
few | TRBD2 | TRBJ2-7 | TRBV7-2 | CASSLSSGRNEQYF | TGTGCCAGCAGCTTATCTAGCGGGAGGAACGAGCAGTACTTC
. | . | TRBJ1-1 | TRBV9 | CASSGTLNTEAFF | TGTGCCAGCAGCGGGACACTGAACACTGAAGCTTTCTTT
. | . | TRBJ2-2 | TRBV4-2 | CASSRYERGNTGELFF | TGTGCCAGCAGCCGCTATGAGAGAGGGAACACCGGGGAGCTGTTTTTT
. | . | TRBJ1-1 | TRBV29-1 | CSVEPGTAFRAFF | TGCAGCGTTGAGCCCGGGACCGCTTTCAGAGCTTTCTTT
few | . | TRBJ2-3 | TRBV7-2 | CASSGITGYVPDTQYF | TGTGCCAGCAGCGGTATAACGGGATATGTCCCAGATACGCAGTATTTT
. | . | TRBJ2-1 | TRBV21-1 | CASTMDKYNEQFF | TGTGCCAGCACCATGGACAAGTACAATGAGCAGTTCTTC
few | . | TRBJ1-2 | TRBV6-2/TRBV6-3 | CASSYRREGGYTF | TGTGCCAGCAGTTACCGTCGGGAGGGTGGCTACACCTTC
few | . | TRBJ2-5 | TRBV29-1 | CSVDQTGSRVETQYF | TGCAGCGTTGACCAAACAGGGAGCAGGGTAGAGACCCAGTACTTC
few | TRBD1 | TRBJ2-7 | TRBV13 | CASSQGESSYEQYF | TGTGCCAGCAGCCAGGGGGAAAGCTCCTACGAGCAGTACTTC
. | . | TRBJ2-7 | TRBV6-4 | CAILKPIYYEQYF | TGTGCCATCCTAAAACCGATCTACTACGAGCAGTACTTC
. | TRBD1 | TRBJ2-3 | TRBV12-3/TRBV12-4 | CASSWDRANADTQYF | TGTGCCAGCAGTTGGGACAGGGCGAACGCAGATACGCAGTATTTT